This T cell receptor (beta chain) was sequenced for a study of blood T cell repertoires in COVID-19. Assay: immunoSEQ multiplex PCR; the TCRdb copy retains only in-frame clones and omits some. The sample has approximately 330,000 clones, 87% seen once; the top ten hold just over 9.5%. The V and J ends lost 7 bases and 0 bases respectively, with 14 bases between them. The CDR3 consists of 15 residues. CDR1 and CDR2 from the germline V gene are MDHEN and SYDVKM. V usage is TRBV28 and J usage is TRBJ2-3; D is perhaps TRBD1 (6 bases). The TCR was taken from a man aged 25-40 years with COVID-19, enrolled during active disease. Sequenced material: peripheral blood. CDR3 DNA: TGTGCCAGCATGTCCTCCGGGACAAGCACAGATACGCAGTATTTT. Amino acid sequence: CASMSSGTSTDTQYF.